This T cell receptor beta chain comes out of a study of blood T cell repertoires in COVID-19 (dated by TCRdb to 2020 to 2022). In terms of the full investigation: Samples from collaborators originated in the United States, Italy and Spain and spanned both the acute and convalescent phases of COVID-19. Deeply sampled blood TCRbeta repertoires from subjects exposed to, actively infected with, or recovered from COVID-19 were included in the dataset. The material from the prospective study consisted of cDNA or gDNA derived from T cells, B-cell-depleted T cells, or PBMCs. Samples were obtained from the ongoing ImmuneRACE study (first 160 participants) and from approximately 1,200 subjects provided by 6 global collaborators. The repertoires were made available in a free public database intended to serve as a resource for research on the immune response to SARS-CoV-2. The sample metadata nearly always contained a de-identified subject ID, COVID-19 status, age in years and sex. HLA class I and class II types, where available, came from metadata supplied by the sample provider rather than from assay-based typing. Study-wide findings and limitations: The amount of clinical and demographic metadata varied by source and participant and was provided uncurated.

In the prospective study, participants were about 18 to 90 years old, resided in about two dozen geographic areas of the United States, and were enrolled through a virtual design. In the prospective study, cohorts were assigned on the basis of participant-reported clinical history obtained from a screening survey and a study questionnaire. In the prospective study, whole blood, serum and a nasopharyngeal or oropharyngeal swab were collected from each participant by mobile phlebotomists. Participants in the prospective study had the option to provide additional blood draws and questionnaires over a roughly 2-month period. Prospective study blood samples were shipped either frozen or at room temperature before DNA extraction. TCRbeta CDR3 regions were amplified from genomic DNA by means of the immunoSEQ Assay, a bias-controlled multiplex PCR. Under the source paper's analysis protocol: Within the assay, amplification of reference gene primers was used to estimate how many nucleated cells each sample contained. Sequence reads were collapsed and filtered to measure the absolute abundance of every unique TCRbeta CDR3 rearrangement. For each sample, productive Simpson clonality was calculated by taking the square root of Simpson's diversity index across productive rearrangements. TCRdb retrieved this table from immuneACCESS and kept in-frame rearrangements only. Not all clones are present; in checked studies, unresolved V genes account for under half, and no reason is known for the remainder. V and J calls and clone size follow that table, whereas D and trimming were derived from the DNA. The sample records approximately 240,000 clones, just under 85% of which are singletons. The leading ten clones occupy approximately 1.3% of the sample.

Compared with germline, V lacks 4 bases and J lacks 7 bases; bases without a gene match: 9. The cysteine opens and the phenylalanine closes a CDR3 of 16 amino acids. The only DNA kept is the CDR3, 48 bases in frame from the first base. Per the germline V gene, SGDLS is the CDR1 and YYNGEE is the CDR2. Worth noting for this clone: The antigen it recognizes is unknown. Base qualities are not recorded, but no much larger clone differs from it by a single base.

Rearrangement joined TRBV9 to TRBJ2-3, with 13 central nucleotides matching TRBD2. Material for sequencing was PBMCs or T cells enriched from blood (not recorded which). This receptor was taken from a woman in her thirties or forties with acute COVID-19. The CDR3 region has the sequence CASSLETSGGSHTQYF. Read as DNA, the sequence is TGTGCCAGCAGCCTCGAGACTAGCGGGGGGTCACATACGCAGTATTTT.